These 8 T cell receptor beta chains were sequenced from one sample in a study of cytomegalovirus exposure and HLA in healthy donors. Repertoires were generated with immunoSEQ multiplex PCR, while TCRdb's copy carries only in-frame clones and drops some. This table holds 150,000 to 200,000 clones, over 85% found once. The sequencing sample was made of PBMCs. All receptors come from a woman between 18 and 29 years old in good health and CMV-seropositive.

This clone was recorded only once. This chain connects TRBV18 to TRBJ2-6; D is uncertain. The length of the CDR3 is 16 residues. Germline V lookup: CDR1 KGHSH, CDR2 LQKENI. V shed 3 bases and J shed 0 bases, with 9 bases lying between them. The CDR3 reads CASSPSEVSGANVLTF. The CDR3 nucleotides are TGTGCCAGCTCACCGTCTGAGGTCTCTGGGGCCAACGTCCTGACTTTC.

The chain carries TRBV19 and TRBJ1-1; D is possibly TRBD1 (5 bases). V gave up 4 bases and J gave up 5 bases, with 8 bases separating them. This CDR3 has 12 residues. Germline CDR1 is LNHDA and CDR2 is SQIVND (reference sequence). The CDR3 loop is CASSRGVTEAFF. As DNA, the CDR3 is TGTGCCAGTAGTAGGGGGGTTACTGAAGCTTTCTTT.

The chain couples TRBV15 to TRBJ1-1; 7 nucleotides align to TRBD1. The CDR3 spans 14 residues. Germline V gives CDR1 LNHNV, CDR2 YYDKDF (reference sequence). J lost 0 bases, V lost 5 bases, and 3 bases had no gene match. The CDR3 coding sequence is TGTGCCACCAGCGGAGGGACAGTGAACACTGAAGCTTTCTTT. Translated, it gives CATSGGTVNTEAFF.

The chain joins TRBV28 to TRBJ1-2; unclear D gene. The germline gives CDR1 MDHEN, CDR2 SYDVKM. The CDR3 spans 13 residues. Trimming removed 5 bases from V and 8 bases from J, with 15 bases in between. The CDR3 spells CASSPPTSGGYTF. The CDR3 DNA sequence: TGTGCCAGCAGTCCCCCGACTTCTGGCGGCTACACCTTC.

The sample holds one count of this clone. The chain employs TRBV4-3 and TRBJ2-5; 11 nucleotides agree with TRBD1. This CDR3 is built from 16 residues. Trimming removed 2 bases from V and 5 bases from J; junction bases left unmatched: 7. CDR1 is LGHNA, CDR2 YSLEER, per germline. The CDR3 DNA reads TGCGCCAGCAGCCAATCATGGACAGGGGGCGTGGAGACCCAGTACTTC. Protein product: CASSQSWTGGVETQYF.

This chain links TRBV5-1 with TRBJ2-2; possible D gene TRBD2, 5 bases. Germline V gene lookup returns CDR1 SGHRS and CDR2 YFSETQ. Trimming pared 7 bases from V and 2 bases from J, leaving 18 bases between. The CDR3 length is 16 residues. This CDR3 is CASAKRPNINTGELFF. Here the CDR3 DNA reads TGCGCCAGCGCCAAGCGGCCGAACATAAACACCGGGGAGCTGTTTTTT. Based on the CDR3 plus reference TRBV5-1 and TRBJ2-2, the full variable domain is KAGVTQTPRYLIKTRGQQVTLSCSPISGHRSVSWYQQTPGQGLQFLFEYFSETQRNKGNFPGRFSGRQFSNSRSEMNVSTLELGDSALYLCASAKRPNINTGELFFGEGSRLTVL.

The J gene is TRBJ2-3, the V gene TRBV9, with 12 bases identical to TRBD2. This CDR3 is built from 17 residues. CDR1 SGDLS and CDR2 YYNGEE come from the germline V gene. V shed 3 bases and J 6 bases; nucleotides not matched to a gene: 11. Here the CDR3 reads CASSAGTSGLLRDTQYF. The CDR3 DNA follows: TGTGCCAGCAGCGCCGGGACTAGCGGGCTACTGCGTGATACGCAGTATTTT. The complete variable domain, with remaining parts taken from reference TRBV9 and TRBJ2-3, reads DSGVTQTPKHLITATGQRVTLRCSPRSGDLSVYWYQQSLDQGLQFLIQYYNGEERAKGNILERFSAQQFPDLHSELNLSSLELGDSALYFCASSAGTSGLLRDTQYFGPGTRLTVL.

This chain joins TRBV11-3 and TRBJ2-3, with D hard to call. Trimming cost V 5 bases and J 0 bases, with 6 bases left between them. The CDR3 is made up of 13 amino acids. The germline V gene has CDR1 SGHNT and CDR2 YENEEA. CDR3 nucleotide sequence: TGTGCCAGCAGCAAAGCCAGCACAGATACGCAGTATTTT. It codes for CASSKASTDTQYF.